Presented here are 9 T cell receptor beta chains from one specimen sequenced in a study of cytomegalovirus exposure and HLA in healthy donors (TCRdb year 2017). Library construction relied on the immunoSEQ multiplex PCR assay. The multiplex PCR relied on a mix of 60 forward primers for TCR Vbeta segments and 13 reverse primers for TCR Jbeta segments. TCRdb re-hosts the immuneACCESS table, in-frame sequences only. Its copies lack some clones; in the studies checked, an unresolved V gene accounts for under half of them, and the cause for the rest is not known. This sample holds 140,000 to 150,000 clones; roughly 62% were observed only once. The ten biggest clones cover almost 4.5% of the sample. The sample taken for sequencing was PBMCs. These receptors originate from a man in his fifties or sixties in good health and CMV-seronegative.

The sample holds one count of this clone. The chain links TRBV6-5 to TRBJ2-7; 8 nucleotides match TRBD2. CDR3 length: 16 residues. CDR1 MNHEY and CDR2 SVGAGI come from the germline V gene. J gave up 2 bases and V 0 bases, and 6 bases lay outside the gene matches. In DNA form, the CDR3 reads TGTGCCAGCAGTTACTCGATTATAGCGGGACCCTACGAGCAGTACTTC. Translating it yields CASSYSIIAGPYEQYF.

The V gene is TRBV9, the J gene TRBJ2-7, with 8 bases fitting TRBD2. Germline V gene lookup returns CDR1 SGDLS and CDR2 YYNGEE. This CDR3 is built from 14 residues. Unmatched junction bases numbered 3, after V lost 1 base and J lost 3 bases. CDR3 in amino acids: CASSVTSGDYEQYF. The DNA of the CDR3 is TGTGCCAGCAGCGTAACTAGCGGTGACTACGAGCAGTACTTC.

This chain joins TRBV25-1 and TRBJ2-3; TRBD1 matches 8 bases. This CDR3 contains 15 residues. The J segment lost 5 bases and the V segment lost 1 base, leaving 5 bases of the junction unmatched. Looked up from germline, CDR1 is MGHDK and CDR2 is SYGVNS. The CDR3 DNA is TGTGCCAGCAGTGAATGGGCCAGGGGGCGAGATACGCAGTATTTT. Translating it yields CASSEWARGRDTQYF.

The V gene is TRBV5-4, the J gene TRBJ1-1, with 8 nucleotides matching TRBD1. V lost 2 bases to trimming and J lost 1 base; unmatched junction nucleotides: 4. Germline values: CDR1 SGHNT, CDR2 YYREEE (reference sequence). This CDR3 comprises 15 residues. The CDR3 nucleotides are TGTGCCAGCAGCTTACCCAGGGGGCGGAACACTGAAGCTTTCTTT. Its translation: CASSLPRGRNTEAFF.

The V call is TRBV30, the J call TRBJ1-2, with D perhaps TRBD1 (5 bases). Germline CDR1 reads GTSNPN; CDR2 reads SVGIG (reference sequence). V was clipped by 4 bases and J by 3 bases, with 12 bases between them. This CDR3 region has 13 residues. The CDR3 protein is CAWMNGGDYGYTF. The CDR3 nucleotides are TGTGCCTGGATGAATGGGGGGGACTATGGCTACACCTTC.

The chain employs TRBV5-1 and TRBJ1-1; tentatively, D is TRBD1 (5 bases). The V gene lost 4 bases and the J gene lost 5 bases, with 15 bases spanning the gap. CDR1 is SGHRS, CDR2 YFSETQ, per germline. The CDR3 extends over 14 amino acids. CDR3: CASSPGDFITEAFF. The CDR3, as DNA: TGCGCCAGCAGCCCGGGGGACTTTATAACTGAAGCTTTCTTT.

CDR3 residues: CASGHSYGYTF. In DNA, the CDR3 is TGTGCCAGTGGGCACAGCTATGGCTACACCTTC. This chain connects TRBV19 to TRBJ1-2; D is uncertain. Trimming cost V 8 bases and J 4 bases, with 8 bases left between them. Per germline, CDR1 LNHDA and CDR2 SQIVND (reference sequence). CDR3 size: 11 residues.

The chain links TRBV10-3 to TRBJ2-3, with TRBD2 matching over 8 bases. Looked up from germline, CDR1 is ENHRY and CDR2 is SYGVKD. CDR3 length: 16 amino acids. Trimming at V came to 5 bases and at J to 3 bases, leaving 10 bases not matched to a gene. The CDR3 region is CAISPNPAGATDTQYF. The CDR3 bases are TGTGCCATCAGTCCGAATCCAGCGGGAGCTACAGATACGCAGTATTTT.

This chain connects TRBV29-1 to TRBJ1-2, with TRBD1 matching over 10 bases. J gave up 3 bases and V 4 bases, and 2 bases lay outside the gene matches. Germline V gene data show CDR1 as SQVTM and CDR2 as ANQGSEA. This CDR3 comprises 13 residues. The CDR3 region is CSVGTGGDYGYTF. The DNA of the CDR3 is TGCAGCGTTGGGACAGGGGGAGACTATGGCTACACCTTC.